Sequencing of this T cell receptor beta chain was carried out in a study of vaccination and CD4 T cells after COVID-19. Scientists ran DNA taken from cultured CD4+ T cells through the Oncomine TCR Beta short-read assay for sequencing. In TCRdb, the PCR reads were re-called with MiXCR into one record per CDR3 protein. This table has about 20,000 distinct CDR3 sequences, around two fifths appearing once. This clonotype was detected only a few times. Its antigen remains unidentified. Time point: late sampling 161 to 241 days after vaccination in a few convalescent patients. Treatment indicated: roughly nine-day PBMC culture with coronavirus spike peptide pools or control peptides (ViraFEST assay). The TCR sequence derives from a human donor who had recovered from COVID-19. This material consisted of CD4+ T cells from blood, cultured in vitro, taken about 7 months after SARS-CoV-2 vaccination.

The CDR3 loop reads CASRSPGVGTEAFF. The CDR3 DNA reads TGTGCCAGCAGGTCTCCAGGGGTGGGCACTGAAGCTTTCTTT. The chain couples TRBV6-1 to TRBJ1-1, with D possibly matching TRBD1 (6 bases). Trimming took off 6 bases at V and 4 bases at J, with 15 bases between the two ends. CDR1 and CDR2 (germline): MNHNS, SASEGT. CDR3 length: 14 residues.